The source of this TCR beta chain is a study of OX40 agonist ivuxolimab in advanced cancers. This table comes from immunoSEQ multiplex PCR, and its TCRdb copy is limited to in-frame clones, with some not included. The sample lists over 35,000 clones; around 89% were seen once. This clonotype was sampled from an adult with an advanced solid tumor such as melanoma, head and neck, liver or kidney cancer. Source: CD4+ or CD8+ T cells sorted from blood, taken in a trial of the OX40 agonist ivuxolimab.

CDR3 in DNA: TGTGCCACTGAGGTTTACGAGCAGTACTTC. Its protein product is CATEVYEQYF. The chain couples TRBV21-1 to TRBJ2-7; no check of the table's D call, TRBD2, against the DNA was made. TRBV21-1 is shown as a pseudogene. The CDR3 spans 10 residues.